This TCR beta chain was recovered during a study of PD-L1 blockade in urothelial cancer. Data came from immunoSEQ multiplex PCR; TCRdb stores just in-frame clones and leaves some out. The table lists 30,000 to 50,000 clones, approximately 90% of them singletons. This clone was observed a single time. Time point defined: pretreatment peripheral blood. Metastatic or locally advanced urothelial carcinoma was present in the patients. The germline V and J ends were trimmed by 6 bases and 3 bases, with 7 bases remaining between them. From germline, CDR1 is SGHDT and CDR2 YYEEEE. This CDR3 contains 11 residues.

V is TRBV5-6 and J is TRBJ2-7; D gene unclear. The input for sequencing was PBMCs, taken around atezolizumab (anti-PD-L1) treatment. This sequence was found in a woman aged 60-75 years with urothelial cancer. DNA for the CDR3: TGTGCCAGCACCGGTCGCTACGAGCAGTACTTC. It specifies CASTGRYEQYF.